Presented here are 5 T cell receptor beta chains from one specimen sequenced in a study of blood T cell repertoires in COVID-19. Here immunoSEQ multiplex PCR was the method, and the copy in TCRdb shows in-frame clones only, minus some. This sample has about 240,000 clones; roughly 91% occur once, and the top ten carry 0.9% to 1%. Material for sequencing was peripheral blood. The source of these receptors is a woman between 35 and 50 years old who had recovered from COVID-19.

The CDR3 nucleotides are TGCGCCAGCAGCGCCGGTGGGACAGGGTGGGCTAATGAAAAACTGTTTTTT. Translated: CASSAGGTGWANEKLFF. The rearrangement uses TRBV5-1 and TRBJ1-4; 9 bases align to TRBD1. V was clipped by 4 bases and J by 3 bases; unmatched bases: 10. The CDR3 totals 17 residues. The germline CDR1 and CDR2 sequences are SGHRS and YFSETQ.

This rearrangement joins TRBV30 to TRBJ2-1; 9 positions match TRBD2. This CDR3 comprises 17 residues. V lost 1 base, J lost 4 bases, and 11 bases stayed unmatched. CDR1 and CDR2 (germline): GTSNPN, SVGIG (reference sequence). DNA of the CDR3: TGTGCCTGGAGTGGAGGGGTCCTAGCGGGGTTATACAATGAGCAGTTCTTC. Its protein product is CAWSGGVLAGLYNEQFF.

The V and J genes are TRBV24-1 and TRBJ2-3; the match to TRBD2 covers 10 bases. V shed 3 bases, J shed 3 bases, and the junction held 8 bases outside the gene matches. The V gene's germline CDR1 is KGHDR and CDR2 SFDVKD. The CDR3 contains 17 residues. Written as DNA, the CDR3 is TGTGCCACCAGTGATGGGGCTAGCGGGAGTCGGACAGATACGCAGTATTTT. It yields the protein CATSDGASGSRTDTQYF.

The rearrangement uses TRBV9 and TRBJ2-3; no clear D. Germline assignment: CDR1 SGDLS and CDR2 YYNGEE. The length of the CDR3 is 14 residues. V gave up 3 bases and J gave up 0 bases, with 8 bases separating them. In nucleotides, the CDR3 is TGTGCCAGCAGCGCCAGGCCTAGCACAGATACGCAGTATTTT. This gives the protein CASSARPSTDTQYF.

This clone was recorded once. The chain is built from TRBV19 and TRBJ1-4, with TRBD1 as a possible D gene (6 bases). This CDR3 contains 12 residues. Germline V gene lookup returns CDR1 LNHDA and CDR2 SQIVND (reference sequence). The CDR3: CTRGGLNEKLFF. In DNA form, the CDR3 reads TGTACTAGGGGGGGCCTCAATGAAAAACTGTTTTTT.